Presented here are 6 T cell receptor beta chains from one specimen sequenced in a study of blood T cell repertoires in COVID-19. The data were produced by immunoSEQ multiplex PCR, yet TCRdb's version contains in-frame clones alone and is incomplete. The sample has under 250,000 clones, about 82% seen once; the top ten hold approximately 9.6%. Sequenced material: PBMCs or T cells enriched from blood (not recorded which). The receptors here all came from a woman in her forties or fifties with acute COVID-19.

J is TRBJ1-6 and V is TRBV9; TRBD1 aligns across 9 bases. The junction had 7 bases not matched to a gene; V was cut back by 2 bases and J by 7 bases. The length of the CDR3 is 16 residues. Per the germline V gene, CDR1 is SGDLS and CDR2 is YYNGEE. The CDR3 reads CASSVEGTGGNSPLHF. Written as DNA, the CDR3 is TGTGCCAGCAGCGTTGAAGGCACAGGGGGCAATTCACCCCTCCACTTT.

The rearrangement links TRBV5-4 to TRBJ1-2; no clear D gene. The CDR3 is made up of 14 amino acids. CDR1 and CDR2 (germline): SGHNT, YYREEE (reference sequence). V lost 1 base and J 2 bases, leaving 9 bases between the germline ends. DNA for the CDR3: TGTGCCAGCAGCTTGAGGTCCGGGAACTATGGCTACACCTTC. Its translation: CASSLRSGNYGYTF. The full variable domain, its missing parts supplied by reference TRBV5-4 and TRBJ1-2, is ETGVTQSPTHLIKTRGQQVTLRCSSQSGHNTVSWYQQALGQGPQFIFQYYREEENGRGNFPPRFSGLQFPNYSSELNVNALELDDSALYLCASSLRSGNYGYTFGSGTRLTVV.

V usage is TRBV19 and J usage is TRBJ1-2; 10 nucleotides agree with TRBD1. The CDR3 length is 15 residues. CDR1 LNHDA and CDR2 SQIVND come from the germline V gene (reference sequence). V lost 5 bases, J lost 3 bases, and 6 bases stayed unmatched. CDR3 amino acids: CASSPRTGGDYGYTF. The CDR3 DNA reads TGTGCCAGTAGTCCGAGGACAGGGGGAGACTATGGCTACACCTTC.

V and J are TRBV7-2 and TRBJ1-5, with 7 bases identical to TRBD1. CDR1 SGHTA and CDR2 FQGNSA come from the germline V gene. The CDR3 spans 16 residues. V lost 4 bases to trimming and J lost 0 bases; unmatched junction nucleotides: 6. The CDR3 sequence: CASSSVQGYSNQPQHF. The CDR3, as DNA: TGTGCCAGCAGCTCCGTACAGGGGTATAGCAATCAGCCCCAGCATTTT.

The chain uses TRBV7-2 and TRBJ2-5; 16 positions agree with TRBD2. CDR3 length equals 16 residues. Germline V gene data show CDR1 as SGHTA and CDR2 as FQGNSA. The V segment lost 5 bases and the J segment 5 bases; nucleotides outside the gene matches: 5. CDR3 in amino acids: CASSPPGLAGGETQYF. CDR3 in DNA: TGTGCCAGCAGCCCTCCGGGACTAGCGGGGGGGGAGACCCAGTACTTC.

This chain joins TRBV11-2 and TRBJ1-5, with 10 bases matching TRBD1. CDR1 and CDR2 (germline): SGHAT, FQNNGV. V lost 1 base and J lost 4; bases outside the gene matches: 1. The CDR3 contains 15 residues. The CDR3 sequence: CASSLGTGGNQPQHF. The CDR3 DNA sequence: TGTGCCAGCAGCTTAGGGACAGGGGGGAATCAGCCCCAGCATTTT.